This TCR beta chain was captured in a study of shared clonotypes between healthy human individuals. The overall study: Three plates each covered CD4 naive and memory; CD8 naive two, CD8 memory one.

Genomic DNA of every subset was divided equally among multiple immunoSEQ plates. Sequenced by immunoSEQ multiplex PCR; TCRdb stores in-frame clones only, minus some. The table lists millions of clones, roughly 94% of them singletons. Germline-derived CDR1 and CDR2 are MGHRA and YSYEKL. Unmatched junction bases numbered 12, after V lost 4 bases and J lost 3 bases. The CDR3 covers 18 residues. This clonotype originated in a young man in good health. The V call is TRBV4-1, the J call TRBJ1-4, with TRBD1 identical over 9 bases. Material: naive CD4+ T cells sorted from blood. Sample subset: CD45RA+ positively selected. The CDR3 protein is CASSLGQGGPGPNEKLFF. DNA of the CDR3: TGCGCCAGCAGCCTGGGACAGGGCGGTCCGGGACCTAATGAAAAACTGTTTTTT.